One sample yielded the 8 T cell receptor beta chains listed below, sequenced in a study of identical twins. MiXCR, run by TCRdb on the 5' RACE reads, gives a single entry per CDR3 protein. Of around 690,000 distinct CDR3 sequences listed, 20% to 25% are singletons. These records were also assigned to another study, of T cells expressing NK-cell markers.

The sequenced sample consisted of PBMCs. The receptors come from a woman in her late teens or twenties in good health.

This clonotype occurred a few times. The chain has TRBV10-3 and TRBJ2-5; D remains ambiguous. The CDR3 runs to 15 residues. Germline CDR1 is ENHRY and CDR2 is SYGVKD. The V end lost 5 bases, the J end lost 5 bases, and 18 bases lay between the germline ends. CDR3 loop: CAISSGRYQRETQYF. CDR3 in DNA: TGTGCCATCAGTTCGGGTCGTTACCAAAGGGAGACCCAGTACTTC.

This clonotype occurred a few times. The CDR3 reads CASSTSWTSGGAETQYF. CDR3 DNA sequence: TGCGCCAGCAGCACCTCCTGGACTAGCGGGGGGGCGGAGACCCAGTACTTC. V usage is TRBV5-1 and J usage is TRBJ2-5, with TRBD2 identical over 15 bases. V dropped 4 bases and J dropped 5; count of bases not matched to a gene: 9. This CDR3 is 17 amino acids long. Germline CDR1 and CDR2: SGHRS and YFSETQ.

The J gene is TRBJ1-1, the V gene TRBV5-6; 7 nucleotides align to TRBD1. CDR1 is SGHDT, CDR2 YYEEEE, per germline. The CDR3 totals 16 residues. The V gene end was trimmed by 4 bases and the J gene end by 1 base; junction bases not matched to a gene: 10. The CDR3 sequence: CASSLIDRVWNTEAFF. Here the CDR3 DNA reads TGTGCCAGCAGCCTTATTGACAGGGTATGGAACACTGAAGCTTTCTTT.

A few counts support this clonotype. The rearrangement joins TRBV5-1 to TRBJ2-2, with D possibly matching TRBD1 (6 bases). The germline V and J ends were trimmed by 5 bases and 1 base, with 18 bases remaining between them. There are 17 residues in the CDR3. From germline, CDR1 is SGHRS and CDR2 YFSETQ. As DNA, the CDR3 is TGCGCCAGCAGACCAGGGGCCACGGGGTGGAACACCGGGGAGCTGTTTTTT. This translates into CASRPGATGWNTGELFF.

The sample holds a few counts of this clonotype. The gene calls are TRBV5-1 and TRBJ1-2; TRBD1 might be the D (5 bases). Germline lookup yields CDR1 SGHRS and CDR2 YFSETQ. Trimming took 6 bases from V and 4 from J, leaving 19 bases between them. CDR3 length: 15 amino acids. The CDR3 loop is CASKHGRGTGYGYTF. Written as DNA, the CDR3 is TGCGCCAGCAAACATGGCCGGGGGACCGGCTATGGCTACACCTTC.

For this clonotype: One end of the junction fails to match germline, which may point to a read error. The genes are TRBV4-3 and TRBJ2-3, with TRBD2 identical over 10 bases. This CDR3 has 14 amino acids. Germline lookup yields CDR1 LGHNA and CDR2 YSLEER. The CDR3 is CVSSDSGRSDTQYF. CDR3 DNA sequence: TGCGTCAGCAGTGATAGCGGGAGGTCAGATACGCAGTATTTT.

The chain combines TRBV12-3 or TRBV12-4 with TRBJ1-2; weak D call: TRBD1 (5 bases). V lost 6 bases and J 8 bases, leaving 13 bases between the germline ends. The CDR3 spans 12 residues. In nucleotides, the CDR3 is TGTGCCAGCAGCATAGGGGTGTTGGGCTACACCTTC. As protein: CASSIGVLGYTF.

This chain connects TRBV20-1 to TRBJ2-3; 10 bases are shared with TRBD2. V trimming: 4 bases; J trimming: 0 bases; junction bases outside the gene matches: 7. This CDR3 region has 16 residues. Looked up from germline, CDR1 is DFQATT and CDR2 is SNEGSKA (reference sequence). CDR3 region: CSATRTSGTSTDTQYF. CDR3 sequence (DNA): TGCAGTGCTACTCGGACTAGCGGAACTAGCACAGATACGCAGTATTTT.